The 9 T cell receptor beta chains listed next were all sequenced from one sample in a study of graft-versus-host responses after intestinal transplantation. For these TCRs, the target antigens are not known. TCRdb's copy holds only in-frame clones and misses some; the assay was immunoSEQ multiplex PCR. Here the sample spans 30,000 to 35,000 clones, 70% to 85% being singletons. The sequencing used unstimulated CD8+ T cells sorted from spleen or lymph node cells, collected before intestinal transplant. The receptor source for this set is a human donor who received an intestinal transplant.

The V gene is TRBV2, the J gene TRBJ2-4; the match to TRBD2 covers 12 bases. This CDR3 region has 18 residues. V was clipped by 3 bases and J by 2 bases; unmatched bases: 8. Looked up from germline, CDR1 is SNHLY and CDR2 is FYNNEI. CDR3 coding DNA: TGTGCCAGCAGTGAGCTAGCGGGAGGGCCGCTACCCAAAAACATTCAGTACTTC. As protein: CASSELAGGPLPKNIQYF. Full variable domain (remainder filled in from reference TRBV2 and TRBJ2-4): EPEVTQTPSHQVTQMGQEVILRCVPISNHLYFYWYRQILGQKVEFLVSFYNNEISEKSEIFDDQFSVERPDGSNFTLKIRSTKLEDSAMYFCASSELAGGPLPKNIQYFGAGTRLSVL.

CDR3 in DNA: TGTGCCAGTAGTATAGATGCGGGACAAGAGACCCAGTACTTC. Translation gives CASSIDAGQETQYF. This chain uses TRBV19 with TRBJ2-5; possibly TRBD2 for D (6 bases). Germline V lookup: CDR1 LNHDA, CDR2 SQIVND (reference sequence). Trimming removed 0 bases at V and 2 bases at J, with 7 bases between. The CDR3 has 14 amino acids.

The J gene is TRBJ2-5, the V gene TRBV28; 9 bases match TRBD2. The CDR3 extends over 17 amino acids. Losses at the gene ends were 7 bases for V and 1 base for J; bases not matched to a gene: 13. Germline-derived CDR1 and CDR2 are MDHEN and SYDVKM. The CDR3 protein is CASNPRGGHLLQETQYF. The CDR3 region has the DNA TGTGCCAGCAACCCGCGGGGGGGCCATCTACTCCAAGAGACCCAGTACTTC.

The chain carries TRBV27 and TRBJ2-7; TRBD1 agrees at 7 bases. Unmatched junction bases numbered 7, after V lost 6 bases and J lost 5 bases. The germline V gene encodes CDR1 MNHEY and CDR2 SMNVEV (reference sequence). This CDR3 has 13 amino acids. The CDR3 is CASSLLTGDEQYF. The CDR3 coding sequence is TGTGCCAGCAGCCTCCTAACAGGGGACGAGCAGTACTTC.

This clone occurred a few times. The rearrangement links TRBV4-1 to TRBJ1-6; 7 bases match TRBD1. The V gene end was trimmed by 2 bases and the J gene end by 0 bases; junction bases not matched to a gene: 10. The length of the CDR3 is 19 residues. Germline loops: CDR1 MGHRA, CDR2 YSYEKL. Here the CDR3 reads CASSQSGTDDLSYNSPLHF. The DNA for the CDR3 is TGCGCCAGCAGCCAATCCGGGACAGATGACCTCTCCTATAATTCACCCCTCCACTTT.

This chain joins TRBV4-1 and TRBJ2-7; 12 bases fit TRBD2. Germline loops: CDR1 MGHRA, CDR2 YSYEKL. V trimming: 4 bases; J trimming: 4 bases; junction bases outside the gene matches: 8. CDR3 length: 16 amino acids. CDR3 sequence: CASSLFLAGGSYEQYF. The CDR3 DNA sequence: TGCGCCAGCAGCCTATTCCTAGCGGGAGGGAGTTACGAGCAGTACTTC.

This clone was observed once. The chain employs TRBV5-1 and TRBJ1-5; 7 bases match TRBD1. CDR3 size: 16 residues. The germline CDR1 and CDR2 sequences are SGHRS and YFSETQ. After removal of 0 bases from V and 3 bases from J, the junction contained 6 bases not matched to a gene. The CDR3, as DNA: TGCGCCAGCAGCTTGGTACCAGGGGGATACAATCAGCCCCAGCATTTT. Amino acid sequence: CASSLVPGGYNQPQHF.

The chain combines TRBV6-5 with TRBJ2-7, with TRBD1 identical over 9 bases. Germline trimming cut 5 bases from V and 6 bases from J; bases unmatched to any gene: 8. This CDR3 region has 14 residues. From germline, CDR1 is MNHEY and CDR2 SVGAGI. The CDR3 loop is CASSGRDRVREQYF. The CDR3 DNA sequence: TGTGCCAGCAGTGGCCGGGACAGGGTTCGCGAGCAGTACTTC.

This clone was seen a few times. V and J are TRBV5-6 and TRBJ2-7; D gene unclear. CDR3 length equals 14 residues. Germline CDR1 reads SGHDT; CDR2 reads YYEEEE. Trimming shortened V by 6 bases and J by 4 bases, and 17 bases separated the two germline ends. The CDR3 reads CASKYGWSAYEQYF. CDR3 nucleotide sequence: TGTGCCAGCAAGTATGGTTGGAGTGCTTACGAGCAGTACTTC.